Each of the 28 T cell receptor beta chains below was sequenced from the same sample in a study of blood T cells in healthy people across ages. Next came a second PCR, run for about 6 to 11 cycles, which used a sample-barcoded 5' primer along with a J-beta primer mix. MiXCR, applied by TCRdb to the 5' RACE reads, yields one record per CDR3 protein. The sample lists around 1,000,000 distinct CDR3 sequences, under 30% occurring once. This same sample was also part of a study on T cells of mothers and their children.

Sequenced sample: blood. These receptors all stem from a girl aged 2-10 years in good health.

This clonotype was detected only a few times. Germline is not matched at one junction end, which may reflect a read error. The rearrangement uses TRBV28 and TRBJ2-1; D assignment may be TRBD1 or TRBD2 (5 bases each). Germline V gives CDR1 MDHEN, CDR2 SYDVKM. The CDR3 spans 15 residues. CDR3 loop: CASSLGIGTYNEQFF. The CDR3 DNA follows: TGTGCCAGCAGTTTAGGGATTGGGACCTACAATGAGCAGTTCTTT.

This clonotype appeared a few times. The chain uses TRBV7-9 and TRBJ2-7, with 9 bases identical to TRBD2. With V trimmed by 8 bases and J by 5 bases, 13 bases remained unmatched. Per the germline V gene, CDR1 is SEHNR and CDR2 is FQNEAQ (reference sequence). This CDR3 region has 15 residues. The CDR3 DNA follows: TGTGCCAGCTATAGTCTGACTAGCGGCCCCCACGAGCAGTACTTC. Translation: CASYSLTSGPHEQYF.

This chain uses TRBV14 with TRBJ2-3; D remains unclear. CDR3 size: 14 residues. Germline CDR1 SGHDN, CDR2 FVKESK. Trimming pared 6 bases from V and 2 bases from J, leaving 12 bases between. As DNA, the CDR3 is TGTGCCAGCAGTGAACAGTCCATCACAGATACGCAGTATTTT. It yields the protein CASSEQSITDTQYF. Combining the CDR3 with reference TRBV14 and TRBJ2-3 gives the whole variable domain EAGVTQFPSHSVIEKGQTVTLRCDPISGHDNLYWYRRVMGKEIKFLLHFVKESKQDESGMPNNRFLAERTGGTYSTLKVQPAELEDSGVYFCASSEQSITDTQYFGPGTRLTVL.

The chain has TRBV9 and TRBJ1-2, with D unclear. Between the trimmed V and J ends, which lost 0 bases and 8 bases, there was a span of 20 bases. This CDR3 has 16 residues. Germline CDR1 is SGDLS and CDR2 is YYNGEE. The CDR3 region has the DNA TGTGCCAGCAGCGTAGGGTCCCATGGGGTCTTAGGGGGCTACACCTTC. This encodes CASSVGSHGVLGGYTF.

The J gene is TRBJ1-5, the V gene TRBV27, with D tentatively TRBD1 (5 bases). Germline CDR1 MNHEY, CDR2 SMNVEV (reference sequence). There are 14 residues in the CDR3. V was clipped by 8 bases and J by 3 bases, with 14 bases between them. In nucleotides, the CDR3 is TGTGCCAGCCGCCGGGACGGACTCAATCAGCCCCAGCATTTT. Protein product: CASRRDGLNQPQHF.

The chain joins TRBV12-5 to TRBJ1-5, with a weak D call TRBD1 (5 bases). The CDR3 covers 15 residues. The germline V gene has CDR1 LGHNT and CDR2 FRNRAP. Trimming removed 6 bases from V and 4 bases from J, with 16 bases in between. CDR3 in DNA: TGTGCTAGTGGGGACGACCGGGACGATAATCAGCCCCAGCATTTT. Amino acids: CASGDDRDDNQPQHF.

Only a few counts were recorded for this clonotype. The V call is TRBV27, the J call TRBJ2-3, with a possible D match to TRBD1 (6 bases). V was pared by 7 bases and J by 5 bases, with 19 bases between. CDR3 size: 15 residues. CDR1 and CDR2 from the germline V gene are MNHEY and SMNVEV (reference sequence). CDR3 coding DNA: TGTGCCAGCACCAATGGGTGGGGGCCGATAGATACGCAGTATTTT. It yields the protein CASTNGWGPIDTQYF.

The CDR3 DNA follows: TGTGCCAGCTCCCCCGGTCGCCCCTACGAGCAGTACTTC. Protein product: CASSPGRPYEQYF. This chain joins TRBV18 and TRBJ2-7; no firm D call. CDR1 and CDR2 (germline): KGHSH, LQKENI. V was trimmed by 6 bases and J by 2 bases, leaving 11 bases between them. The CDR3 covers 13 residues.

This clonotype was counted only a few times. V usage is TRBV29-1 and J usage is TRBJ2-4; TRBD1 matches 7 bases. CDR1 is SQVTM, CDR2 ANQGSEA, per germline. Germline trimming cut 6 bases from V and 6 bases from J; bases unmatched to any gene: 5. This CDR3 comprises 12 residues. CDR3 DNA: TGCAGCGTGGGGGACAGCCTAAACATTCAGTACTTC. Its translation: CSVGDSLNIQYF.

The chain links TRBV5-6 to TRBJ2-3, with TRBD2 matching 13 bases. The CDR3 spans 16 residues. Trimming removed 2 bases from V and 5 bases from J; junction bases left unmatched: 5. Germline CDR1 and CDR2: SGHDT and YYEEEE. This CDR3 reads CASSLLAGGPGDTQYF. CDR3 coding DNA: TGTGCCAGCAGCTTACTAGCGGGGGGGCCCGGAGATACGCAGTATTTT.

This clonotype was recorded only once. The chain has TRBV3-1 and TRBJ2-5; 8 bases line up with TRBD2. CDR3 length: 16 amino acids. The V and J ends lost 3 bases and 2 bases, in that order; junction bases with no gene match: 8. Germline CDR1 reads LGHDT; CDR2 reads YNNKEL (reference sequence). The CDR3 nucleotides are TGTGCCAGCAGCCACAGACTTATAGCGGGACAAGAGACCCAGTACTTC. This encodes CASSHRLIAGQETQYF.

There are a few counts of this clonotype. CDR3 sequence reads: CASSLGGSGSYEQFF. CDR3 bases: TGTGCCAGCAGCTTAGGGGGTAGCGGGAGCTATGAGCAGTTCTTC. The chain combines TRBV7-2 with TRBJ2-1; 9 bases are a match to TRBD2. The CDR3 contains 15 residues. Germline V gene sequence: CDR1 SGHTA, CDR2 FQGNSA. The V gene end was trimmed by 1 base and the J gene end by 8 bases; junction bases not matched to a gene: 6.

To note about this clonotype: A read error may produce the germline difference seen at one junction end. The gene calls are TRBV5-1 and TRBJ2-1; perhaps TRBD1 as D (6 bases). The germline V gene has CDR1 SGHRS and CDR2 YFSETQ. This CDR3 region has 13 residues. CDR3 coding DNA: TGCACCAGCAGGCCCGAGGGGGTTGATGAGCAGTTCTTC. Translated, it gives CTSRPEGVDEQFF.

This clonotype was counted only a few times. This chain joins TRBV9 and TRBJ1-2, with 7 bases lining up with TRBD1. CDR3 size: 16 residues. Trimming at V came to 3 bases and at J to 8 bases, leaving 16 bases not matched to a gene. Germline CDR1 is SGDLS and CDR2 is YYNGEE. The CDR3 DNA reads as TGTGCCAGCAGCGAAAATCTTAACACAGGGGAGGACGGCTACACCTTC. This translates into CASSENLNTGEDGYTF.

The chain uses TRBV7-2 and TRBJ2-3; D not certain. V gave up 5 bases and J gave up 5 bases, with 8 bases separating them. CDR1 is SGHTA, CDR2 FQGNSA, per germline. This CDR3 is built from 12 residues. The CDR3 reads CASSPGIDTQYF. In nucleotides, the CDR3 is TGTGCCAGCAGCCCTGGGATAGATACGCAGTATTTT.

This clonotype has just a few counts. This sequence joins TRBV20-1 and TRBJ1-2; D may be TRBD1 (5 bases). CDR3 length: 13 residues. CDR1 is DFQATT, CDR2 SNEGSKA, per germline (reference sequence). Trimming stripped 4 bases from V and 3 bases from J, with 12 bases between. CDR3 loop: CSATADSDYGYTF. CDR3 in DNA: TGCAGTGCTACGGCCGACAGCGACTATGGCTACACCTTC.

This clonotype has just a few counts. The chain employs TRBV7-3 and TRBJ1-1; the D gene is possibly TRBD1 (6 bases). The CDR3 spans 16 residues. V lost 4 bases, J lost 0 bases, and 15 bases lay in between. The germline V gene has CDR1 SGHTA and CDR2 FQGTGA. The CDR3 sequence: CASSSTGVRVNTEAFF. The CDR3 bases are TGTGCCAGCAGCTCGACAGGTGTTCGTGTGAACACTGAAGCTTTCTTT.

V is TRBV25-1 and J is TRBJ2-5; 8 positions match TRBD2. The CDR3 totals 15 residues. Looked up from germline, CDR1 is MGHDK and CDR2 is SYGVNS. With V trimmed by 1 base and J by 2 bases, 3 bases remained unmatched. DNA for the CDR3: TGTGCCAGCAGTGAATGGCGGGGGGATCAAGAGACCCAGTACTTC. It specifies CASSEWRGDQETQYF.

With respect to this clonotype: A read error may explain this, as a much larger clone is one base away. The rearrangement links TRBV2 to TRBJ2-5; D is undetermined. Germline loops: CDR1 SNHLY, CDR2 FYNNEI. The CDR3 has 11 amino acids. The CDR3 protein is CVSSEAETQYF. The CDR3 region has the DNA TGTGTCAGCAGTGAAGCAGAGACCCAGTACTTC. The full variable domain, with the rest looked up from reference TRBV2 and TRBJ2-5, is EPEVTQTPSHQVTQMGQEVILRCVPISNHLYFYWYRQILGQKVEFLVSFYNNEISEKSEIFDDQFSVERPDGSNFTLKIRSTKLEDSAMYFCVSSEAETQYFGPGTRLLVL.

V gene TRBV11-2 combines with J gene TRBJ2-5; the match to TRBD1 covers 8 bases. Judging by the DNA end, TRBJ2-1 fits better; the J call may be wrong. This CDR3 is built from 15 residues. Looked up from germline, CDR1 is SGHAT and CDR2 is FQNNGV. CDR3 protein: CASSRAGGAHNEQFF. The DNA of the CDR3 is TGTGCCAGCAGCCGTGCAGGGGGCGCGCACAATGAGCAGTTCTTC.

This clonotype was recorded many times. The chain couples TRBV25-1 to TRBJ1-6; D remains ambiguous. CDR1 is MGHDK, CDR2 SYGVNS, per germline. This CDR3 has 15 residues. Trimming removed 2 bases from V and 4 bases from J, with 9 bases in between. CDR3 sequence: CASSEGGRYNSPLHF. Written as DNA, the CDR3 is TGTGCCAGCAGTGAAGGCGGACGGTATAATTCACCCCTCCACTTT.

The V gene is TRBV6-1, the J gene TRBJ2-1; 7 nucleotides match TRBD1. The CDR3 is 16 amino acids. Trimming removed 3 bases from V and 0 bases from J; junction bases left unmatched: 5. Per germline, CDR1 MNHNS and CDR2 SASEGT. The CDR3 loop reads CASSDRDSSSYNEQFF. The CDR3 bases are TGTGCCAGCAGTGACCGGGACAGCAGCTCCTACAATGAGCAGTTCTTC.

The chain combines TRBV19 with TRBJ2-1; maybe TRBD2 (5 bases). The V end was cut by 7 bases, the J end by 10 bases, with 23 bases between. This CDR3 region has 15 residues. Germline V gene sequence: CDR1 LNHDA, CDR2 SQIVND (reference sequence). CDR3 sequence (DNA): TGTGCCAGTACTCTAATGGTTGGCGAGGGAGAGGAGCAGTTCTTC. Protein product: CASTLMVGEGEEQFF.

This clonotype was counted a few times. The CDR3 does not end in the conserved phenylalanine or tryptophan, so this is likely a read error. V gene TRBV4-1 combines with J gene TRBJ2-5, with TRBD2 identical over 12 bases. The CDR3 loop spans 17 amino acids. Germline values: CDR1 MGHRA, CDR2 YSYEKL. The V and J ends lost 0 bases and 4 bases, in that order; junction bases with no gene match: 6. CDR3 loop: CASSQDRLAGGLETQYL. As DNA, the CDR3 is TGCGCCAGCAGCCAAGACCGGCTAGCGGGAGGGCTAGAGACCCAGTACCTC.

The CDR3 region has the DNA TGCGCCAGCAGCCCCCTCAGTAACATGAACACTGAAGCTTTCTTT. Its translation: CASSPLSNMNTEAFF. V gene TRBV4-1 combines with J gene TRBJ1-1; D gene unclear. CDR3 size: 15 residues. Trimming pared 4 bases from V and 0 bases from J, leaving 12 bases between. Per germline, CDR1 MGHRA and CDR2 YSYEKL.

The rearrangement joins TRBV12-3 or TRBV12-4 to TRBJ2-5, with TRBD1 identical over 9 bases. The CDR3 length is 15 residues. J was trimmed by 4 bases and V by 5 bases; bases with no gene match: 8. This CDR3 is CASSGPGQGRETQYF. CDR3 nucleotide sequence: TGTGCCAGCAGTGGACCGGGACAGGGAAGAGAGACCCAGTACTTC.

In its sample, this clonotype was seen a few times. V usage is TRBV7-2 and J usage is TRBJ2-3, with 7 bases fitting TRBD2. Trimming took 5 bases from V and 4 from J; bases not matched to a gene: 15. The germline V gene has CDR1 SGHTA and CDR2 FQGNSA. The CDR3 extends over 17 amino acids. This chain's CDR3 is CASSHGGSGSWADTQYF. The CDR3 region has the DNA TGTGCCAGCAGCCACGGGGGGTCGGGATCGTGGGCAGATACGCAGTATTTT.

This clonotype was recorded once. V is TRBV3-1 and J is TRBJ2-1; 12 bases map to TRBD2. Per germline, CDR1 LGHDT and CDR2 YNNKEL (reference sequence). V shed 4 bases and J 8 bases; nucleotides not matched to a gene: 15. The CDR3 loop spans 18 amino acids. CDR3 in DNA: TGTGCCAGCAGCCCAGAGGTCCCTAGCGGGAGGGCCTTGGATGAGCAGTTCTTC. This sequence encodes CASSPEVPSGRALDEQFF.